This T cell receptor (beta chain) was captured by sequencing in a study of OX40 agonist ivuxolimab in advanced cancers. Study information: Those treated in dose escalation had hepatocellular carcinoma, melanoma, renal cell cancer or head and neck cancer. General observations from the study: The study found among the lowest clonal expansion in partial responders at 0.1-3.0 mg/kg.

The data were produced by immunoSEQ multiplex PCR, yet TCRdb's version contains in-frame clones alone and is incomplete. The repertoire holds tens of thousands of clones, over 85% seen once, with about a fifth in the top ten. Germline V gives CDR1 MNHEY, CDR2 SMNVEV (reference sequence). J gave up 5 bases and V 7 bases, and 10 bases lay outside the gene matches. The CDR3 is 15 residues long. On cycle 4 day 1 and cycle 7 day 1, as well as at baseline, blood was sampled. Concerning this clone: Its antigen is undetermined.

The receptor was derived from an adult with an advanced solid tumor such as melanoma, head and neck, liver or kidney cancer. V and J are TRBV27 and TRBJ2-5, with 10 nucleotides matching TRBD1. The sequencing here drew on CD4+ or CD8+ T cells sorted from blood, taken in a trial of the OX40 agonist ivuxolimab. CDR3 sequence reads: CASKRDRGILETQYF. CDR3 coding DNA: TGTGCCAGCAAGCGGGACAGGGGAATTTTGGAGACCCAGTACTTC.